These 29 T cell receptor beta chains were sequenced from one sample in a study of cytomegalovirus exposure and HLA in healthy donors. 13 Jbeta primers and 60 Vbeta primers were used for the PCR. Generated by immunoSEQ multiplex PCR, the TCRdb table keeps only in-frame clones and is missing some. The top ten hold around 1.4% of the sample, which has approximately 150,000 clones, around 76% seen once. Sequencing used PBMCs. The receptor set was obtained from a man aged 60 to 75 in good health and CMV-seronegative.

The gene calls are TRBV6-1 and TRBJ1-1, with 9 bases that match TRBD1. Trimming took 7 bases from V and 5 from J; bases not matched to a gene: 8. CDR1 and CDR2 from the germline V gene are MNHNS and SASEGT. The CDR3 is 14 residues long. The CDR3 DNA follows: TGTGCCAGCACCGGGACAGGGCCGTATACTGAAGCTTTCTTT. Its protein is CASTGTGPYTEAFF.

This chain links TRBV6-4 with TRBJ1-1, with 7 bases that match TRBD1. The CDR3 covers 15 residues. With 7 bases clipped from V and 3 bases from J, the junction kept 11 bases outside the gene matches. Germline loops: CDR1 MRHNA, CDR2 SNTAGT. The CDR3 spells CASMVKGARDTEAFF. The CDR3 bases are TGTGCCAGCATGGTAAAGGGGGCGCGGGACACTGAAGCTTTCTTT.

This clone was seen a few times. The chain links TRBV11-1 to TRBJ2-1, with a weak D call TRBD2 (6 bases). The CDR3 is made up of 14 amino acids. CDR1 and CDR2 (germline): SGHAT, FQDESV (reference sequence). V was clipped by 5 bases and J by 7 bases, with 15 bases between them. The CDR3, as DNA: TGTGCCAGCAGCCCCTTGTCGGGGGAAAATGAGCAGTTCTTC. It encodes CASSPLSGENEQFF.

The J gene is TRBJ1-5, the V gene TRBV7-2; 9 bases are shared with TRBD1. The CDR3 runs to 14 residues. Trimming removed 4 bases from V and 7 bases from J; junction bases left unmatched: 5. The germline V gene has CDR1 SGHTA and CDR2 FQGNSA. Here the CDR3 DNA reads TGTGCCAGCAGCTCAACAGGGGGCAGGCAGCCCCAGCATTTT. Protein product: CASSSTGGRQPQHF.

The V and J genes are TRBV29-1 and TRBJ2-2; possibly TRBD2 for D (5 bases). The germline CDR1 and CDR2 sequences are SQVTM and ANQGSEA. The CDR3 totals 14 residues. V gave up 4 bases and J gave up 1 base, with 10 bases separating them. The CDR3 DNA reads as TGCAGCGTTGGGAGCGGTCAGAACACCGGGGAGCTGTTTTTT. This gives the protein CSVGSGQNTGELFF.

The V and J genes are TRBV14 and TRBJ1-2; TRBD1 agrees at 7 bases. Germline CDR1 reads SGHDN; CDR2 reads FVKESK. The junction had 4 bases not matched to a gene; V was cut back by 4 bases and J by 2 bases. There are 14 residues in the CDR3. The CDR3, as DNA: TGTGCCAGCAGCCCTCAACAGGGGAACTATGGCTACACCTTC. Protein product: CASSPQQGNYGYTF. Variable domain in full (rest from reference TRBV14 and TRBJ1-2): EAGVTQFPSHSVIEKGQTVTLRCDPISGHDNLYWYRRVMGKEIKFLLHFVKESKQDESGMPNNRFLAERTGGTYSTLKVQPAELEDSGVYFCASSPQQGNYGYTFGSGTRLTVV.

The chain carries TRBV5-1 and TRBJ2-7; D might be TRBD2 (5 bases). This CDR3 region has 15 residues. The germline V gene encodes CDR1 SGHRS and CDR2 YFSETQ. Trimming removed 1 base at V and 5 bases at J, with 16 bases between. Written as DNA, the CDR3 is TGCGCCAGCAGCTTGATTCGAGGGAGTATCGACGAGCAGTACTTC. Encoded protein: CASSLIRGSIDEQYF. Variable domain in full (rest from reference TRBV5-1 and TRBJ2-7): KAGVTQTPRYLIKTRGQQVTLSCSPISGHRSVSWYQQTPGQGLQFLFEYFSETQRNKGNFPGRFSGRQFSNSRSEMNVSTLELGDSALYLCASSLIRGSIDEQYFGPGTRLTVT.

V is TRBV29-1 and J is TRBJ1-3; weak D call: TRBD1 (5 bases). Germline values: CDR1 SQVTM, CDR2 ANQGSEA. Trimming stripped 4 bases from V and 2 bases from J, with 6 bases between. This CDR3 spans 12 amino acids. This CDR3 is CSVGTTGNTIYF. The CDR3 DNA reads TGCAGCGTTGGGACAACTGGAAACACCATATATTTT.

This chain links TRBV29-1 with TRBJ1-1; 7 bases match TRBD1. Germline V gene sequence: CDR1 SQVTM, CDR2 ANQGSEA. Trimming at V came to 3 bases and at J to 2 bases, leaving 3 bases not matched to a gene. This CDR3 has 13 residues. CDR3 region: CSVERGRNTEAFF. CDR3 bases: TGCAGCGTTGAGAGGGGGCGAAACACTGAAGCTTTCTTT.

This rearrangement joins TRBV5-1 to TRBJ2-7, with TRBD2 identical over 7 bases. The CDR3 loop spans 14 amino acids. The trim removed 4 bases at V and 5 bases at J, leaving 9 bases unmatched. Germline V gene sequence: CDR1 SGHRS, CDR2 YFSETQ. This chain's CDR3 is CASSPGIAGHEQYF. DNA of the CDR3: TGCGCCAGCAGCCCTGGGATAGCGGGCCACGAGCAGTACTTC.

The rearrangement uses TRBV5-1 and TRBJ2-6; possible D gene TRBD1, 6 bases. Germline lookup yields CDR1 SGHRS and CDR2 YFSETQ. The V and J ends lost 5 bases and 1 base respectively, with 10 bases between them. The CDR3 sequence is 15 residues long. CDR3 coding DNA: TGCGCCAGCAGTTGGCAGGGGTCTGGGGCCAACGTCCTGACTTTC. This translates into CASSWQGSGANVLTF.

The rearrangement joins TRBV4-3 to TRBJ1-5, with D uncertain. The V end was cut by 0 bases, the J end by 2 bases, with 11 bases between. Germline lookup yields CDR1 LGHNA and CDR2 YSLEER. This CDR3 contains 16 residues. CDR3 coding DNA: TGCGCCAGCAGCCAAGAATGGGCCAACGGCAATCAGCCCCAGCATTTT. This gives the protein CASSQEWANGNQPQHF.

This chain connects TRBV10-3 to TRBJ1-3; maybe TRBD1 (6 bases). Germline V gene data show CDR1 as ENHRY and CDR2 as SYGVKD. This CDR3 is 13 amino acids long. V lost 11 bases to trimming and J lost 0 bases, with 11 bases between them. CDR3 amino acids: CAVQGSSGNTIYF. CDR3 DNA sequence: TGTGCCGTGCAGGGGAGCTCTGGAAACACCATATATTTT.

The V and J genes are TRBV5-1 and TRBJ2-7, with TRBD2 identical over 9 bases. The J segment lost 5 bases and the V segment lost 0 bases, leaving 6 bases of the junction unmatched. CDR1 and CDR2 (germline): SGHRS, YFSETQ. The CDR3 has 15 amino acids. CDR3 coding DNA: TGCGCCAGCAGCTTGGTCGCTAGCGGGATCGACGAGCAGTACTTC. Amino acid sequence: CASSLVASGIDEQYF.

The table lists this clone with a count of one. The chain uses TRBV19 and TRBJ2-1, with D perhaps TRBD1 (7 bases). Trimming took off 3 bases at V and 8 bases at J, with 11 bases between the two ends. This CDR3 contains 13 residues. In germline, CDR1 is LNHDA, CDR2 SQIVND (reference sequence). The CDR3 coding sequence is TGTGCCAGTAGTATTGACAGGGAGGATGAGCAGTTCTTC. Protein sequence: CASSIDREDEQFF. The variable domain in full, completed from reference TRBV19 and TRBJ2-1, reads DGGITQSPKYLFRKEGQNVTLSCEQNLNHDAMYWYRQDPGQGLRLIYYSQIVNDFQKGDIAEGYSVSREKKESFPLTVTSAQKNPTAFYLCASSIDREDEQFFGPGTRLTVL.

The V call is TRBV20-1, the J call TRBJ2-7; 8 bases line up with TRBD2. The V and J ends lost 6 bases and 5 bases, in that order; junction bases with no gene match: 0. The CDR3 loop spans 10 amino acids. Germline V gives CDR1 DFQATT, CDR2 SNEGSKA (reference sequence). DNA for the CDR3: TGCAGTGCCGGGAGGGACGAGCAGTACTTC. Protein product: CSAGRDEQYF.

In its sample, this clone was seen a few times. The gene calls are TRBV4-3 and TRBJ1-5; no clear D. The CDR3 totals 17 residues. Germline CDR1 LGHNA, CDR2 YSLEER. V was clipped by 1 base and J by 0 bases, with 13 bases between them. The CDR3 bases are TGCGCCAGCAGCCAAGGTCTTATGGGCCATAGCAATCAGCCCCAGCATTTT. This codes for CASSQGLMGHSNQPQHF.

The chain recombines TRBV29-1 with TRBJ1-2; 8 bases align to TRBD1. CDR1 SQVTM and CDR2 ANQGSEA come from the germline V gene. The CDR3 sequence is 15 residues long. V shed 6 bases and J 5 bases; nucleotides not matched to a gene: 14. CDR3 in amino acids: CSVPPNRGVGYGYTF. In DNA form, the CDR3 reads TGCAGCGTCCCCCCCAACAGGGGGGTCGGGTATGGCTACACCTTC.

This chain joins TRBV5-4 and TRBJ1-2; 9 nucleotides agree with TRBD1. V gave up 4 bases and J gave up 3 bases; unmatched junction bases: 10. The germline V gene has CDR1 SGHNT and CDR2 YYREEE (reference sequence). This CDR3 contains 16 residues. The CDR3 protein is CASSRDRVGVDYGYTF. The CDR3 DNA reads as TGTGCCAGCAGCAGGGACAGGGTGGGAGTAGACTATGGCTACACCTTC.

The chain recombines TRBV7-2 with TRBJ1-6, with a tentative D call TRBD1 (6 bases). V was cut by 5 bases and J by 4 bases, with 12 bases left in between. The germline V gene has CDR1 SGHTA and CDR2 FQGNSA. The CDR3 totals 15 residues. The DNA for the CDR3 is TGTGCCAGCAGCCCCCGACAGGTTTATAATTCACCCCTCCACTTT. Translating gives CASSPRQVYNSPLHF.

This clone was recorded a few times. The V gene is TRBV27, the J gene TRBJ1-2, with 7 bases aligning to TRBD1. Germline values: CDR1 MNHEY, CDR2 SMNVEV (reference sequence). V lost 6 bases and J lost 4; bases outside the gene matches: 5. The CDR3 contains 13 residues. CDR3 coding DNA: TGTGCCAGCAGATACGGACAGGCCTATGGCTACACCTTC. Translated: CASRYGQAYGYTF.

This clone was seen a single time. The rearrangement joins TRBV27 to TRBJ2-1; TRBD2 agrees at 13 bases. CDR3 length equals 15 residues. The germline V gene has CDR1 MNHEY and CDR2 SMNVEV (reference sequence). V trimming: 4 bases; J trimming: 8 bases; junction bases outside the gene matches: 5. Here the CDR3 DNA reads TGTGCCAGCAGTTCCTGGACTAGCGGGAGCGATGAGCAGTTCTTC. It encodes CASSSWTSGSDEQFF.

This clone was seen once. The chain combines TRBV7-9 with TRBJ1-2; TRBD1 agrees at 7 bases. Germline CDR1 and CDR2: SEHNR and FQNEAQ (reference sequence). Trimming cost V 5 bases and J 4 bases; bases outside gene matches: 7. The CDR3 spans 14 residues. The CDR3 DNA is TGTGCCAGCAGCACCCGACAGGGCGGCTATGGCTACACCTTC. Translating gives CASSTRQGGYGYTF.

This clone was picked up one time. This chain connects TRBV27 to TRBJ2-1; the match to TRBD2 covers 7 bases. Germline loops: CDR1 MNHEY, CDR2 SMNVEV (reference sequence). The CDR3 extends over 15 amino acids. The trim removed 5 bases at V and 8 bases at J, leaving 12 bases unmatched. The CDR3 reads CASSRGVTLVDEQFF. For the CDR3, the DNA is TGTGCCAGCAGTCGGGGGGTTACCCTCGTCGATGAGCAGTTCTTC.

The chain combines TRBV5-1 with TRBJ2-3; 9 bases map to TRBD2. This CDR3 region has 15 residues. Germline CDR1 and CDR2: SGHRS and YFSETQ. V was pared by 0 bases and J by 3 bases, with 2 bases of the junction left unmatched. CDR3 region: CASSLVGLATDTQYF. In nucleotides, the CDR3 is TGCGCCAGCAGCTTGGTGGGACTAGCTACAGATACGCAGTATTTT.

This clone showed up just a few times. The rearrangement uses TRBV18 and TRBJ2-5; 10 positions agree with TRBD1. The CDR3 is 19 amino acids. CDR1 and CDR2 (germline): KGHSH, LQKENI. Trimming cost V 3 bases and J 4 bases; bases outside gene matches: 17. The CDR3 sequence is CASSPLFSLGQGSRETQYF. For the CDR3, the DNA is TGTGCCAGCTCACCCTTGTTCTCCTTGGGACAGGGGTCAAGAGAGACCCAGTACTTC.

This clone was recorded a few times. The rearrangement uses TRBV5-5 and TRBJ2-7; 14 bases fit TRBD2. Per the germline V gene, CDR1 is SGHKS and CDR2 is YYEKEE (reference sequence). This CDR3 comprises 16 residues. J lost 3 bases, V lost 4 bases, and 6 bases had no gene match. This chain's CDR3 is CASSAGLAGAIYEQYF. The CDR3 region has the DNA TGTGCCAGCAGCGCGGGACTAGCGGGGGCTATCTACGAGCAGTACTTC.

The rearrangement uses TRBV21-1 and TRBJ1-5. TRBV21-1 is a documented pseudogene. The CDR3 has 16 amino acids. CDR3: CASIYSREYSNQPQHF. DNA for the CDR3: TGTGCCAGCATCTATTCAAGAGAGTATAGCAATCAGCCCCAGCATTTT.

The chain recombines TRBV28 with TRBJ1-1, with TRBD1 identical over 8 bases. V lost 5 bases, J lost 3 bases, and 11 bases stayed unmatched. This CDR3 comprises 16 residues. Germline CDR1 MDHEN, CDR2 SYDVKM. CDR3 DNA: TGTGCCAGCAGTATGCGACAGGGGCGCGAGGACACTGAAGCTTTCTTT. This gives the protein CASSMRQGREDTEAFF.